A selection of T cell receptor beta chains follows, all from one sample in a study of blood T cell repertoires in COVID-19. The method was immunoSEQ multiplex PCR; TCRdb's version includes in-frame clones alone and lacks a portion of them. The table has 250,000 to 300,000 clones, more than 80% seen once. Specimen: PBMCs or T cells enriched from blood (not recorded which). The receptors come from a woman in her 30s who had recovered from COVID-19. The CDR3 runs from the conserved cysteine through the conserved F or W. D genes are given only for firm matches. Where a row states a size, it is once, few, many or the class of an expanded clone; other rows omit it.

j_call clone_size d_call v_call cdr3_aa cdr3_nt
TRBJ1-2 . . TRBV2 CASITEINYGYTF TGTGCCAGCATTACGGAGATTAACTATGGCTACACCTTC
TRBJ2-5 few TRBD1 TRBV2 CASRGQGETQYF TGTGCCAGCAGGGGACAGGGGGAGACCCAGTACTTC
TRBJ2-7 . . TRBV28 CASRRDLSEQYF TGTGCCAGCAGGAGGGATCTGTCCGAGCAGTACTTC
TRBJ2-1 . TRBD2 TRBV5-6 CASSIPGLAGGEDYNEQFF TGTGCCAGCAGCATCCCGGGACTAGCGGGAGGAGAAGACTACAATGAGCAGTTCTTC
TRBJ2-2 . TRBD2 TRBV7-9 CASSWTSGTVGELFF TGTGCCAGCAGCTGGACTAGCGGGACTGTTGGGGAGCTGTTTTTT
TRBJ2-5 . TRBD2 TRBV3-1/TRBV3-2 CASRRSGSPHQETQYF TGTGCCAGCAGGAGGAGCGGGAGCCCCCACCAAGAGACCCAGTACTTC
TRBJ2-2 . TRBD1 TRBV28 CASNPTGDTGELFF TGTGCCAGCAACCCGACAGGGGACACCGGGGAGCTGTTTTTT
TRBJ2-1 . . TRBV6-6 CATTGQNNEQFF TGTGCCACCACGGGACAAAACAATGAGCAGTTCTTC
TRBJ2-7 . . TRBV24-1 CATSGAGSYEQYF TGTGCCACCAGTGGGGCAGGTAGTTACGAGCAGTACTTC
TRBJ1-5 . . TRBV6-4 CASSEWGGNQPQHF TGTGCCAGCAGTGAATGGGGGGGAAATCAGCCCCAGCATTTT
TRBJ2-3 . TRBD2 TRBV3-1/TRBV3-2 CASSPRIGLAGVPARDTQYF TGTGCCAGCAGCCCCAGAATTGGACTAGCGGGAGTCCCGGCCCGGGATACGCAGTATTTT
TRBJ1-2 . . TRBV6-2/TRBV6-3 CASSYPGLTIGYTF TGTGCCAGCAGTTACCCGGGTCTCACGATTGGCTACACCTTC
TRBJ2-7 . . TRBV9 CASSVAGLAYEQYF TGTGCCAGCAGCGTAGCTGGGCTAGCGTACGAGCAGTACTTC
TRBJ2-1 . . TRBV6-5 CASSLSGSYNEQFF TGTGCCAGCAGCCTCAGCGGCTCATACAATGAGCAGTTCTTC
TRBJ2-5 . . TRBV7-2 CASSLERRRGWKETQYF TGTGCCAGCAGCTTAGAGCGGAGACGGGGATGGAAAGAGACCCAGTACTTC
TRBJ2-3 . TRBD2 TRBV5-1 CASSDLAGMGPDTQYF TGCGCCAGCAGCGACTTAGCGGGAATGGGCCCAGATACGCAGTATTTT
TRBJ2-2 few . TRBV20-1 CSANDYTGELFF TGCAGTGCTAATGACTACACCGGGGAGCTGTTTTTT
TRBJ1-2 . . TRBV7-9 CASSGGAVRGYTF TGTGCCAGCAGCGGGGGCGCGGTGCGTGGCTACACCTTC
TRBJ2-7 once TRBD2 TRBV4-2 CASSLTGTSGSWTYEQYF TGTGCCAGCAGCCTTACCGGGACTAGCGGGAGTTGGACCTACGAGCAGTACTTC
TRBJ2-7 once . TRBV11-2 CASSPPSGTYEQYF TGTGCCAGCAGCCCCCCCTCAGGGACCTACGAGCAGTACTTC
TRBJ2-7 once TRBD2 TRBV7-3 CASSPMGGRGEQYF TGTGCCAGCAGCCCCATGGGCGGGAGAGGCGAGCAGTACTTC
TRBJ2-2 . . TRBV24-1 CATSDPRTETNTGELFF TGTGCCACCAGTGATCCTCGGACAGAAACGAACACCGGGGAGCTGTTTTTT
TRBJ2-1 . TRBD2 TRBV6-4 CASSDLAGADNEQFF TGTGCCAGCAGTGACCTAGCGGGAGCAGACAATGAGCAGTTCTTC
TRBJ2-5 . . TRBV2 CASSNRETQYF TGTGCCAGCTCTAACAGGGAGACCCAGTACTTC
TRBJ2-1 . TRBD2 TRBV9 CASSVVPGTSGPSNEQFF TGTGCCAGCAGCGTAGTGCCCGGGACTAGCGGACCTTCGAATGAGCAGTTCTTC
TRBJ1-2 . TRBD1 TRBV28 CASSPRLGLGGTGYGYTF TGTGCCAGCAGTCCGAGGCTTGGACTTGGGGGGACAGGGTATGGCTACACCTTC
TRBJ1-1 . TRBD1 TRBV5-1 CASRGTVEAFF TGCGCCAGCAGGGGGACAGTTGAAGCTTTCTTT
TRBJ1-5 . . TRBV5-6 CASSSGGSNQPQHF TGTGCCAGCAGCTCCGGGGGTAGCAATCAGCCCCAGCATTTT
TRBJ2-3 . . TRBV9 CASSPSTDTQYF TGTGCCAGCAGCCCGAGTACAGATACGCAGTATTTT
TRBJ1-5 . . TRBV2 CASSEGRGGQPQHF TGTGCCAGCAGTGAAGGAAGGGGAGGGCAGCCCCAGCATTTT
TRBJ1-2 . TRBD1 TRBV11-3 CASSLVGQGAWYGYTF TGTGCCAGCAGCTTAGTTGGACAGGGGGCTTGGTATGGCTACACCTTC
TRBJ2-1 . . TRBV29-1 CSVDKTGLSANEQFF TGCAGCGTTGACAAGACAGGCCTTTCAGCCAATGAGCAGTTCTTC
TRBJ1-2 once TRBD1 TRBV2 CASEKGQGAGGYTF TGTGCCAGCGAGAAGGGACAGGGGGCGGGTGGCTACACCTTC
TRBJ2-7 . TRBD1 TRBV24-1 CATSDSGQGALEQYF TGTGCCACCAGTGATTCGGGACAGGGGGCGTTAGAGCAGTACTTC
TRBJ1-2 . . TRBV5-6 CASSSPGEGYTF TGTGCCAGCAGCTCGCCGGGGGAGGGCTACACCTTC
TRBJ1-1 once TRBD1 TRBV13 CASNLRGPTNTEAFF TGTGCCAGCAACCTAAGGGGGCCGACGAACACTGAAGCTTTCTTT
TRBJ2-2 . . TRBV5-5 CASSLSIRGVGELFF TGTGCCAGCAGCTTGTCGATCCGAGGCGTCGGGGAGCTGTTTTTT
TRBJ2-6 . . TRBV21-1 CASSPRGGSSGANVLTF TGTGCCAGCAGCCCCCGGGGGGGGAGCTCTGGGGCCAACGTCCTGACTTTC
TRBJ2-1 . TRBD2 TRBV4-2 CASSQGAGEDEQFF TGTGCCAGCAGCCAAGGAGCGGGGGAGGATGAGCAGTTCTTC
TRBJ2-2 . TRBD1 TRBV6-5 CASSRDSVNTGELFF TGTGCCAGCAGCCGGGACAGCGTAAACACCGGGGAGCTGTTTTTT
TRBJ2-1 . TRBD1 TRBV11-3 CASSRRTGGNEQFF TGTGCCAGCAGCCGAAGGACAGGGGGCAATGAGCAGTTCTTC
TRBJ1-4 . TRBD1 TRBV5-1 CASSLGQGGEKLFF TGCGCCAGCAGCCTCGGACAGGGCGGTGAAAAACTGTTTTTT
TRBJ2-1 . TRBD2 TRBV11-2 CASSLAAGGDNEQFF TGTGCCAGCAGCTTAGCAGCGGGAGGGGACAATGAGCAGTTCTTC
TRBJ2-3 . . TRBV29-1 CSVYPSSGQWDSSSTDTQYF TGCAGCGTTTACCCCTCCAGCGGTCAGTGGGATAGCTCTAGCACAGATACGCAGTATTTT